These 18 T cell receptor beta chains were all obtained from the same sample, sequenced in a study of blood T cells in healthy people across ages. Together with a sample-barcoded 5' primer, a J-beta primer mix was included in a second PCR lasting roughly 6 to 12 cycles. One entry per CDR3 protein, called by TCRdb with MiXCR from the 5' RACE reads. Among about 650,000 distinct CDR3 sequences listed, roughly 30% were seen once. The sequenced material came from blood. The source is a woman of 80 years or more in good health.

A remark on this clonotype: Given a much more abundant clone one base away, this may be a read error. The chain employs TRBV3-1 and TRBJ2-7; 12 nucleotides line up with TRBD2. The CDR3 sequence is 14 residues long. Germline lookup yields CDR1 LGHDT and CDR2 YNNKEL (reference sequence). V shed 4 bases, J shed 8 bases, and the junction held 6 bases outside the gene matches. CDR3 in amino acids: CASSPSGGVIKQYF. CDR3 coding DNA: TGTGCCAGCAGCCCTAGCGGGGGGGTCATTAAGCAGTACTTC.

This clonotype was counted at least ten times. J is TRBJ1-2 and V is TRBV9; the D is unclear. V dropped 0 bases and J dropped 4 bases, with 13 bases sitting between them. There are 15 residues in the CDR3. Germline CDR1 SGDLS, CDR2 YYNGEE. The DNA for the CDR3 is TGTGCCAGCAGCGTAGATGCAGGACGGGCCTATGGCTACACCTTC. This encodes CASSVDAGRAYGYTF.

This clonotype has a count of ten or more. The chain carries TRBV19 and TRBJ1-1, with 7 bases identical to TRBD1. V shed 2 bases, J shed 6 bases, and the junction held 0 bases outside the gene matches. The germline CDR1 and CDR2 sequences are LNHDA and SQIVND (reference sequence). The CDR3 loop spans 12 amino acids. CDR3 DNA: TGTGCCAGTAGTATACAGGGGGCTGAAGCTTTCTTT. It codes for CASSIQGAEAFF.

The gene calls are TRBV6-6 and TRBJ1-2; D unclear. The CDR3 extends over 15 amino acids. The V end lost 5 bases, the J end lost 4 bases, and 17 bases lay between the germline ends. In germline, CDR1 is MNHNY, CDR2 SVGAGI (reference sequence). CDR3 sequence (DNA): TGTGCCAGCAGTATCGATTTCGGGCTTACCTATGGCTACACCTTC. Encoded protein: CASSIDFGLTYGYTF.

This clonotype was counted ten times or more. This rearrangement joins TRBV6-5 to TRBJ2-7; D ambiguous. The germline V gene has CDR1 MNHEY and CDR2 SVGAGI. V lost 0 bases to trimming and J lost 2 bases, with 11 bases between them. The CDR3 totals 15 residues. Written as DNA, the CDR3 is TGTGCCAGCAGTTACTCCCAACTGGGTACCTACGAGCAGTACTTC. Its translation is CASSYSQLGTYEQYF.

J is TRBJ2-5 and V is TRBV7-2, with 8 bases identical to TRBD1. The germline V gene encodes CDR1 SGHTA and CDR2 FQGNSA. After removal of 4 bases from V and 4 bases from J, the junction contained 5 bases not matched to a gene. The CDR3 has 14 amino acids. Here the CDR3 DNA reads TGTGCCAGCAGCTATCCAGGGGGCCGAGAGACCCAGTACTTC. As protein: CASSYPGGRETQYF.

The table lists this clonotype with many counts. The genes are TRBV30 and TRBJ2-4; D is perhaps TRBD1 or TRBD2 (5 bases each). The CDR3 length is 13 residues. Germline lookup yields CDR1 GTSNPN and CDR2 SVGIG (reference sequence). Trimming pared 3 bases from V and 1 base from J, leaving 7 bases between. DNA for the CDR3: TGTGCCTGGAGGGGGACGGCCAAAAACATTCAGTACTTC. Amino acid sequence: CAWRGTAKNIQYF.

In regard to this clonotype: A much larger clone differs by one base, so this may be a read error. V gene TRBV20-1 combines with J gene TRBJ1-2, with D uncertain. The CDR3 is 11 residues long. V was pared by 4 bases and J by 8 bases, with 11 bases between. Germline assignment: CDR1 DFQATT and CDR2 SNEGSKA (reference sequence). CDR3 nucleotide sequence: TGCAGTGCTATGCAGATCCTCGGCTACACCTTC. Protein: CSAMQILGYTF.

This clonotype was detected a few times. J is TRBJ1-6 and V is TRBV28, with 7 bases matching TRBD1. Germline CDR1 is MDHEN and CDR2 is SYDVKM. The ends lost 5 bases at V and 11 bases at J; junction bases unmatched: 15. CDR3 size: 16 residues. This chain's CDR3 is CASSPGQAKPMTPLHF. In nucleotides, the CDR3 is TGTGCCAGCAGTCCAGGACAGGCGAAACCTATGACACCCCTCCACTTT. The full variable domain, in which reference TRBV28 and TRBJ1-6 provide the parts outside the CDR3, is DVKVTQSSRYLVKRTGEKVFLECVQDMDHENMFWYRQDPGLGLRLIYFSYDVKMKEKGDIPEGYSVSREKKERFSLILESASTNQTSMYLCASSPGQAKPMTPLHFGNGTRLTVT.

As regards this clonotype: A read error may explain this, as a much larger clone is one base away. The chain uses TRBV7-2 and TRBJ1-2; D is unclear. Trimming left V 1 base short and J 5 bases short, with 11 bases between. CDR1 and CDR2 from the germline V gene are SGHTA and FQGNSA. The CDR3 length is 14 residues. The CDR3 spells CASSLEAARYGYTF. The DNA of the CDR3 is TGTGCCAGCAGCTTAGAGGCAGCCCGATATGGCTACACCTTC.

This clonotype occurred many times. The rearrangement links TRBV13 to TRBJ2-3, with 8 bases aligning to TRBD2. The CDR3 loop spans 17 amino acids. Trimming took 6 bases from V and 5 from J; bases not matched to a gene: 16. CDR1 PRHDT and CDR2 FYEKMQ come from the germline V gene (reference sequence). This CDR3 reads CASSHRASGFPVDTQYF. The DNA for the CDR3 is TGTGCCAGCAGTCACCGGGCTAGCGGGTTCCCCGTAGATACGCAGTATTTT.

This clonotype was detected many times. This chain links TRBV7-2 with TRBJ1-2; D is ambiguous. V dropped 4 bases and J dropped 4 bases, with 10 bases sitting between them. The germline V gene has CDR1 SGHTA and CDR2 FQGNSA. The CDR3 length is 13 residues. The CDR3 sequence is CASSSRRSYGYTF. In nucleotides, the CDR3 is TGTGCCAGCAGCTCCCGGCGGTCCTATGGCTACACCTTC.

This clonotype was seen many times. The CDR3: CASSPSGTGVNNEQFF. For the CDR3, the DNA is TGTGCCAGCAGCCCTTCCGGGACAGGGGTAAACAATGAGCAGTTCTTC. J is TRBJ2-1 and V is TRBV7-9; TRBD1 matches 10 bases. J gave up 5 bases and V 5 bases, and 9 bases lay outside the gene matches. This CDR3 region has 16 residues. Germline assignment: CDR1 SEHNR and CDR2 FQNEAQ (reference sequence).

This clonotype was seen at least ten times. The rearrangement joins TRBV7-6 to TRBJ2-6; 7 bases fit TRBD2. The CDR3 is made up of 19 amino acids. V gave up 0 bases and J gave up 3 bases; unmatched junction bases: 11. Germline V lookup: CDR1 SGHVS, CDR2 FNYEAQ. The CDR3 protein is CASSLAGRGRWYGANVLTF. The DNA for the CDR3 is TGTGCCAGCAGCTTAGCGGGGAGGGGCCGTTGGTATGGGGCCAACGTCCTGACTTTC.

The sample holds many counts of this clonotype. The CDR3 loop is CASSPGDSPLHF. The CDR3 DNA is TGTGCCAGCAGTCCAGGGGACTCACCCCTCCACTTT. The V call is TRBV6-5, the J call TRBJ1-6; weak D call: TRBD1 (6 bases). V was clipped by 5 bases and J by 10 bases, with 9 bases between them. This CDR3 region has 12 residues. The germline CDR1 and CDR2 sequences are MNHEY and SVGAGI.

This clonotype was picked up many times. This chain connects TRBV4-2 to TRBJ1-1; D gene ambiguous. V lost 4 bases and J lost 5, with 20 bases in between. CDR3 length: 16 residues. Germline loops: CDR1 LGHNA, CDR2 YNFKEQ. DNA of the CDR3: TGTGCCAGCAGCCGGTCAGATGCCTTAGCGGATACTGAAGCTTTCTTT. It specifies CASSRSDALADTEAFF.

This clonotype was seen only a few times. V usage is TRBV30 and J usage is TRBJ2-1, with a possible D match to TRBD1 (6 bases). V was trimmed by 0 bases and J by 15 bases, leaving 15 bases between them. Germline loops: CDR1 GTSNPN, CDR2 SVGIG (reference sequence). The CDR3 runs 12 residues. The CDR3 region is CAWSVSRGPLFF. The CDR3 bases are TGTGCCTGGAGTGTAAGCAGGGGCCCCTTGTTCTTC.

This clonotype came up a few times. V usage is TRBV28 and J usage is TRBJ2-5; TRBD2 matches 9 bases. Germline trimming cut 5 bases from V and 7 bases from J; bases unmatched to any gene: 8. This CDR3 contains 14 residues. Per the germline V gene, CDR1 is MDHEN and CDR2 is SYDVKM. CDR3 coding DNA: TGTGCCAGCAGTCCCCTACAGCGGGGGGTGACCCAGTACTTC. This translates into CASSPLQRGVTQYF.